The following is a T cell receptor beta chain sequence with its context. As originally analysed: Estimates of nucleated cell counts were drawn from the amplification of reference gene primers. This table comes from immunoSEQ multiplex PCR, and its TCRdb copy is limited to in-frame clones, with some not included. V, J and clone size are taken as reported in that table, and D and trimming were inferred from the DNA itself. The data show fewer than 250,000 clones, more than 75% seen once. From germline, CDR1 is SGHRS and CDR2 YFSETQ. The CDR3 loop spans 18 amino acids. V lost 0 bases to trimming and J lost 2 bases; unmatched junction nucleotides: 12. This specimen comes from a study of blood T cell repertoires in COVID-19. On the study more broadly: Both acute and convalescent COVID-19 samples were obtained from the United States, Italy and Spain.

The sequence derives from a human donor in a cohort sampled during active COVID-19. V gene TRBV5-1 combines with J gene TRBJ2-7, with 9 positions matching TRBD2. The sample was peripheral blood. Here the CDR3 reads CASSLASGGGARAYEQYF. The CDR3 DNA follows: TGCGCCAGCAGCTTGGCCTCGGGCGGGGGGGCCCGGGCCTACGAGCAGTACTTC. The full variable domain, completed using reference TRBV5-1 and TRBJ2-7, is KAGVTQTPRYLIKTRGQQVTLSCSPISGHRSVSWYQQTPGQGLQFLFEYFSETQRNKGNFPGRFSGRQFSNSRSEMNVSTLELGDSALYLCASSLASGGGARAYEQYFGPGTRLTVT.